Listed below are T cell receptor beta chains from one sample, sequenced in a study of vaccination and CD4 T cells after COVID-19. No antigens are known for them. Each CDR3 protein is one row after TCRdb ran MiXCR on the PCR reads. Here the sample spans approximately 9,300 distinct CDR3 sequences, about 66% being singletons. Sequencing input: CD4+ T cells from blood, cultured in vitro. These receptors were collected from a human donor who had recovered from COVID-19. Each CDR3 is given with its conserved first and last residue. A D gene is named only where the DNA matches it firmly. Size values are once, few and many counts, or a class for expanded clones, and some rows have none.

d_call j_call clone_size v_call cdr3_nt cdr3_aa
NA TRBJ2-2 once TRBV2 TGTGCCAGCAGTGCTACAGGGAGCACCGGGGAGCTGTTTTTT CASSATGSTGELFF
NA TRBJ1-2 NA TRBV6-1 TGTGCCAGCAGTGTTGGGGACTATGGCTACACCTTC CASSVGDYGYTF
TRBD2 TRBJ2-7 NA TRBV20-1 TGCAGTGCTAGAATAGCGGGGGGAGGCAACGAGCAGTACTTC CSARIAGGGNEQYF
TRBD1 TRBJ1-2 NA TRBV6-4 TGTGCCAGCAGTGACGGGGGGACAGTAGCCCTGACCTTC CASSDGGTVALTF
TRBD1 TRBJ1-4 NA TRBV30 TGTGCCTGGAATGACAGGGTATACGAAAAACTGTTTTTT CAWNDRVYEKLFF
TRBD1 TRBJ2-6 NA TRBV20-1 TGCAGTGCTAGAGAAACAGGGGCTGGGGCCAACGTCCTGACTTTC CSARETGAGANVLTF
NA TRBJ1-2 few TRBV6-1 TGTGCCAGCAGAGGCAGGGTGGGTGGCTACACCTTC CASRGRVGGYTF
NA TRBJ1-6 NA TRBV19 TGTGCCAGTAGTCTGGAAGCTTCACCCCTCCACTTT CASSLEASPLHF
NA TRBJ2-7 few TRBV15 TGTGCCACCAGCAGCTGGAGTTGGAGGGATAACTACGAGCAGTACTTC CATSSWSWRDNYEQYF
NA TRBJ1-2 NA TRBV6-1 TGTGCCAGCAACGACAGGAGTAGCTACACCTTC CASNDRSSYTF
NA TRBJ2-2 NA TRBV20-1 TGCAGTGCTCAAACGGACAGCATGAACACCGGGGAGCTGTTTTTT CSAQTDSMNTGELFF
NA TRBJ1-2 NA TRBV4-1 TGCGCCAGCAGCCAAGGCCAGGGCCGGGACTATGGCTACACCTTC CASSQGQGRDYGYTF
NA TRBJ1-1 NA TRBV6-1 TGTGCCAGCAAGTTGGGACAGAACACTGAAGCTTTCTTT CASKLGQNTEAFF
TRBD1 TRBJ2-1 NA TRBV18 TGTGCCAGCTCACGGAAGGGGGCTCTCGTCTACAATGAGCAGTTCTTC CASSRKGALVYNEQFF
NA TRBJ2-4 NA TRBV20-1 TGCAGTGCCCAGGACAATCTAGCCAAAAACATTCAGTACTTC CSAQDNLAKNIQYF
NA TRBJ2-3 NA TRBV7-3 TGTGCCAGCAGCTTATCTTGGGCAGATACGCAGTATTTT CASSLSWADTQYF
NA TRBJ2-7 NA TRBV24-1 TGTGCCACCAGTGAAGGAGAGACCTACGAGCAGTACTTC CATSEGETYEQYF
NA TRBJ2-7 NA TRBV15 TGTGCCACCAGCAGAGATCGGATAACCTACGAGCAGTACTTC CATSRDRITYEQYF
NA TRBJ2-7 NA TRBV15 TGTGCCACCAGCAGAGATCGGGGATTCTCCTACGAGCAGTACTTC CATSRDRGFSYEQYF
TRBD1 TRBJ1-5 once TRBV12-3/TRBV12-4 TGTGCCAGCAGCTTAGGGGGCTGGCAGCCCCAGCATTTT CASSLGGWQPQHF
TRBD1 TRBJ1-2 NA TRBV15 TGTGCCACCAGCAGAGATTCAGGGGGGGGCTACACCTTC CATSRDSGGGYTF
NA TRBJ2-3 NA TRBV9 TGTGCCAGCAGCGTCGCCTTCACAGATACGCAGTATTTT CASSVAFTDTQYF
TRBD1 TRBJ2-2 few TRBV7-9 TGTGCCAGCAGCCCCGACAGGGTGCCCGGGGAGCTGTTTTTT CASSPDRVPGELFF